This T cell receptor beta chain appears in the sequencing data of a study of identical twins. The study, taken as a whole, reports: The analysis was cross-sectional rather than longitudinal within donors.

The CDR3 sequence is 14 residues long. Trimming at V came to 3 bases and at J to 7 bases, leaving 3 bases not matched to a gene. This clonotype has more than one count but fewer than ten. As yet, its antigen is unknown. TCRdb reprocessed the 5' RACE reads with MiXCR, giving one entry per CDR3 protein. This repertoire shows around 340,000 distinct CDR3 sequences, 9% found once; its top ten account for approximately 8.9%. This clonotype was sampled from a woman aged 50 to 60 in good health. V is TRBV12-3 or TRBV12-4 and J is TRBJ1-4, with 9 bases that match TRBD1. The material sequenced was naive T cells sorted from blood. For the CDR3, the DNA is TGTGCCAGCAGTTTGGACAGGGGAAGTGAAAAACTGTTTTTT. The encoded protein is CASSLDRGSEKLFF.